This TCR beta chain was obtained from a study of control samples from healthy donors and cancer patients. TCRdb's table, derived via immunoSEQ multiplex PCR, lists solely in-frame clones and lacks some. Seen here are around 43,000 clones, more than 85% observed once, and the top ten hold around 3.6%. Per the germline V gene, CDR1 is LGHNA and CDR2 is YSLEER. The CDR3 is made up of 16 amino acids. The V and J ends lost 0 bases and 3 bases, in that order; junction bases with no gene match: 6. The rearrangement joins TRBV4-3 to TRBJ1-2, with TRBD1 matching over 8 bases. Sequences were obtained from blood. The TCR originated in a woman between 45 and 65 years old in good health. The CDR3 is CASSQDPGTGDYGYTF. In DNA, the CDR3 is TGCGCCAGCAGCCAAGATCCCGGGACAGGCGACTATGGCTACACCTTC.